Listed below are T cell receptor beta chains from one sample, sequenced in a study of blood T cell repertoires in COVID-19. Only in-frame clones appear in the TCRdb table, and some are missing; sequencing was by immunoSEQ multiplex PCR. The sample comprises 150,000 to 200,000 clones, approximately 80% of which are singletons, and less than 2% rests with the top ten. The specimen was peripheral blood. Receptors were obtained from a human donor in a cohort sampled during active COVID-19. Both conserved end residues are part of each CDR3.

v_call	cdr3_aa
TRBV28	CASSLWPGIEYEKLFF
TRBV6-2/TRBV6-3	CASSYPTGLTRVIEPQHF
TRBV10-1	CASSEPDRGRVEIQPQHF
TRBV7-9	CASSFGGQETQYF
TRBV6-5	CASSYSTSGNTDTQYF
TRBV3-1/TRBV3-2	CASSSIAGELFF
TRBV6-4	CASSDSGEGAEAFF
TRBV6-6	CASSYSTPGTEAFF
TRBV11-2	CASSLGLTRQPQHF
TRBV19	CASMGTGNSYEQYF
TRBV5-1	CASSPGTTSGNTIYF
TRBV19	CASTPDQGTSPLHF
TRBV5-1	CASRQQGLDYGYTF
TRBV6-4	CASSARTGGELFF
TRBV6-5	CASSYLTGSHEQYF
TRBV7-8	CASSLGGATYNEQFF
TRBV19	CASSIRTGAAYGYTF
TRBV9	CASSVDRASNEQFF
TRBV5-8	CASSHTSMNTEAFF
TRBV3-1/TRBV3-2	CASSQELLEAGNTIYF
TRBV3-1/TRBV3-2	CASSYLAAVAKNIQYF
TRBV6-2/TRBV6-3	CASSYMGRTDTQYF
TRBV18	CASSPAQLQGSGNTIYF
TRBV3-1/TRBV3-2	CASSQDRTPNGELFF
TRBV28	CASWSRTAIYNEQFF
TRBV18	CASSLGQVGTEAFF
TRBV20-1	CSATQGETQYF
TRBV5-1	CASSLFSTGNEQYF
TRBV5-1	CASSLGGLSDYEQYF
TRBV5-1	CASNPGQGVGVYGYTF
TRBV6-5	CASSYGGVLNTEAFF
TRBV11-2	CASSLTGLGNQPQHF
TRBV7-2	CASSNVGGQGTEAFF
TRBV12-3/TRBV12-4	CASSLSGHSPLHF
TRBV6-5	CASSSPQGKLYGYTF
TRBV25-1	CASSGLSGGGSYEQYF
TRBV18	CASSPYQGAAEKLFF
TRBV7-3	CASSSQGAVREQFF
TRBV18	CASSPSTGGLSGANVLTF
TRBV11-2	CASSYGLAGLQETQYF
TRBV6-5	CASSYPRDRLYNEQFF
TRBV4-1	CASSPTRDSGYEQYF
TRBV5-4	CASSLGLAGSYEQYF
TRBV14	CASSPYGGYTDTQYF
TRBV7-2	CASTETSFYEQYF
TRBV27	CASRSVPDTQYF
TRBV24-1	CATSDPGTQETQYF
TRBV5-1	CASSLVWGGYEQYF
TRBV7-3	CASSLINQETQYF
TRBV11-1	CASSLARTSGSTVQYF
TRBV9	CASSPREGVNTEAFF
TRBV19	CASRSRGAGANVLTF
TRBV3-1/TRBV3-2	CASSQDSNEQFF